The next 12 T cell receptor beta chains were all read from a single sample in a study of shared clonotypes between healthy human individuals. The assay was immunoSEQ multiplex PCR, and TCRdb's table has in-frame clones only and misses some. The sample contains about 2 million clones, 95% of which appear only once. The sequenced material came from naive CD4+ T cells sorted from blood. Regarding subset: CD45RA+ positively selected. Receptors were obtained from a young man in good health.

The chain is built from TRBV6-1 and TRBJ2-7; D ambiguous. Germline-derived CDR1 and CDR2 are MNHNS and SASEGT. The length of the CDR3 is 13 residues. Trimming took off 1 base at V and 6 bases at J, with 10 bases between the two ends. CDR3 coding DNA: TGTGCCAGCAGTGAAGGGTACCGACGCGAGCAGTACTTC. Its translation: CASSEGYRREQYF.

The chain combines TRBV7-2 with TRBJ2-1, with TRBD2 matching 9 bases. In germline, CDR1 is SGHTA, CDR2 FQGNSA. V shed 5 bases and J 8 bases; nucleotides not matched to a gene: 7. This CDR3 comprises 14 residues. CDR3 sequence (DNA): TGTGCCAGCAGCCCGGCTAGCGGGATATATGAGCAGTTCTTC. This gives the protein CASSPASGIYEQFF.

V and J are TRBV28 and TRBJ2-1, with D hard to call. Germline V gene data show CDR1 as MDHEN and CDR2 as SYDVKM. The ends were cut back, 3 bases at V and 9 bases at J, with 12 bases in the middle. This CDR3 is built from 13 residues. The CDR3 sequence is CASSFGGRSEQFF. In DNA, the CDR3 is TGTGCCAGCAGTTTCGGTGGCCGAAGTGAGCAGTTCTTC.

This rearrangement joins TRBV18 to TRBJ1-4, with D possibly matching TRBD1 (5 bases). Per the germline V gene, CDR1 is KGHSH and CDR2 is LQKENI. The length of the CDR3 is 14 residues. V dropped 5 bases and J dropped 5 bases, with 12 bases sitting between them. CDR3 sequence (DNA): TGTGCCAGCTCAATGGGGGAGACGAATGAAAAACTGTTTTTT. This translates into CASSMGETNEKLFF. Combining the CDR3 with reference TRBV18 and TRBJ1-4 gives the whole variable domain NAGVMQNPRHLVRRRGQEARLRCSPMKGHSHVYWYRQLPEEGLKFMVYLQKENIIDESGMPKERFSAEFPKEGPSILRIQQVVRGDSAAYFCASSMGETNEKLFFGSGTQLSVL.

The chain has TRBV30 and TRBJ2-5; D gene uncertain. Germline V lookup: CDR1 GTSNPN, CDR2 SVGIG (reference sequence). Trimming stripped 2 bases from V and 5 bases from J, with 9 bases between. The CDR3 spans 12 residues. The CDR3 spells CAWSPLWETQYF. The CDR3, as DNA: TGTGCCTGGAGTCCTCTCTGGGAGACCCAGTACTTC.

The V gene is TRBV5-1, the J gene TRBJ1-6; tentative D call: TRBD1 (5 bases). Germline V CDR1 and CDR2: SGHRS, YFSETQ. The CDR3 sequence is 15 residues long. V gave up 2 bases and J gave up 5 bases, with 11 bases separating them. The CDR3 DNA is TGCGCCAGCAGCTTACCGGGACCCGATAATTCACCCCTCCACTTT. Translation gives CASSLPGPDNSPLHF.

The gene calls are TRBV9 and TRBJ2-5, with 8 nucleotides matching TRBD2. CDR1 is SGDLS, CDR2 YYNGEE, per germline. The V segment lost 4 bases and the J segment 3 bases; nucleotides outside the gene matches: 11. The CDR3 loop spans 16 amino acids. Here the CDR3 reads CASSPGRGVREETQYF. The CDR3 DNA reads as TGTGCCAGCAGCCCCGGGAGGGGAGTGAGAGAAGAGACCCAGTACTTC.

The V call is TRBV6-6, the J call TRBJ1-2; D not certain. Germline V gene lookup returns CDR1 MNHNY and CDR2 SVGAGI (reference sequence). V was trimmed by 6 bases and J by 0 bases, leaving 8 bases between them. CDR3 length equals 13 residues. Written as DNA, the CDR3 is TGTGCCAGCAGCCGGGCCCCTAACTATGGCTACACCTTC. Translation gives CASSRAPNYGYTF.

CDR3 sequence: CASRPGQGWNTEAFF. DNA for the CDR3: TGTGCCAGCAGACCCGGACAGGGATGGAACACTGAAGCTTTCTTT. The chain links TRBV27 to TRBJ1-1; 8 bases match TRBD1. The germline V gene encodes CDR1 MNHEY and CDR2 SMNVEV (reference sequence). The V segment lost 6 bases and the J segment 1 base; nucleotides outside the gene matches: 7. The CDR3 runs 15 residues.

The V call is TRBV28, the J call TRBJ2-7, with D possibly being TRBD2 (5 bases). The CDR3 loop spans 11 amino acids. V was clipped by 8 bases and J by 7 bases, with 12 bases between them. The germline V gene encodes CDR1 MDHEN and CDR2 SYDVKM. This CDR3 is CASRGGREQYF. CDR3 in DNA: TGTGCCAGCCGCGGAGGACGGGAGCAGTACTTC.

The chain has TRBV30 and TRBJ1-2; 8 nucleotides agree with TRBD1. This CDR3 spans 13 amino acids. J lost 5 bases, V lost 4 bases, and 6 bases had no gene match. From germline, CDR1 is GTSNPN and CDR2 SVGIG (reference sequence). The CDR3 DNA sequence: TGTGCCTGGACAGGACAGGGCGAGTATGGCTACACCTTC. Translation gives CAWTGQGEYGYTF.

The sample holds a few counts of this clone. The chain's CDR3 is CASRWGDRGYYGYTF. DNA of the CDR3: TGTGCCAGCAGATGGGGGGACAGGGGCTACTATGGCTACACCTTC. The J gene is TRBJ1-2, the V gene TRBV6-5, with TRBD1 identical over 10 bases. Germline V lookup: CDR1 MNHEY, CDR2 SVGAGI. The CDR3 covers 15 residues. V shed 6 bases and J 3 bases; nucleotides not matched to a gene: 7.